This TCR beta chain was sequenced for a study of blood T cell repertoires in COVID-19. Study summary: Spain, Italy and the United States supplied samples that represented acute and convalescent COVID-19. Sample material is recorded as cDNA or gDNA derived from T cells, B-cell-depleted T cells, or PBMCs.

V dropped 0 bases and J dropped 3; count of bases not matched to a gene: 4. The CDR3 consists of 15 residues. The germline CDR1 and CDR2 sequences are SGHKS and YYEKEE (reference sequence). In the original analysis: Estimates of nucleated cell counts were drawn from the amplification of reference gene primers. Only in-frame clones appear in the TCRdb table, and some are missing; sequencing was by immunoSEQ multiplex PCR. V and J calls and clone size come straight from that table; D and trimming were deduced from the DNA. Of 200,000 to 250,000 clones in the sample, more than 75% are singletons; the top ten hold roughly 8.2%. Patients at the Seattle site were enrolled during active infection and followed longitudinally.

The sequenced sample was peripheral blood. This clonotype was obtained from a woman older than 75 with COVID-19, enrolled during active disease. This sequence joins TRBV5-5 and TRBJ2-5, with 8 bases that match TRBD1. CDR3 DNA sequence: TGTGCCAGCAGCTTGGATGGGACAGGCAAAGAGACCCAGTACTTC. Its translation: CASSLDGTGKETQYF.